A single sample is the source of the 7 T cell receptor beta chains below, sequenced in a study of T cells in Graves' hyperthyroidism and ophthalmopathy. Amplification of TCR beta CDR3 regions used RNA as the template. Researchers ran a first-round RT-PCR on the TCR CDR3 using the HTBI primer set. TCRdb ran MiXCR on the multiplex PCR reads and lists one entry per CDR3 protein. This sample has fewer than 850,000 distinct CDR3 sequences; 15% to 20% occur once, and the top ten carry about 14%. Specimen: blood. Every receptor here comes from a man aged 45-65 years with Graves' hyperthyroidism.

This clonotype was counted only a few times. The CDR3 sequence is CSATRGQIVEVYGYTF. The CDR3 DNA is TGCAGTGCTACAAGGGGCCAGATAGTTGAAGTTTATGGCTACACCTTC. The chain is built from TRBV20-1 and TRBJ1-2; maybe TRBD1 (5 bases). Trimming took 4 bases from V and 5 from J, leaving 23 bases between them. Germline lookup yields CDR1 DFQATT and CDR2 SNEGSKA (reference sequence). The CDR3 consists of 16 residues.

The rearrangement joins TRBV30 to TRBJ2-5; possibly TRBD2 for D (7 bases). CDR3 length equals 15 residues. Trimming removed 7 bases at V and 0 bases at J, with 18 bases between. Germline CDR1 is GTSNPN and CDR2 is SVGIG (reference sequence). The DNA for the CDR3 is TGTGCCTCCACAGCGGGACACACGTACCAAGAGACCCAGTACTTC. Its protein is CASTAGHTYQETQYF.

This clonotype was counted at least ten times. This chain connects TRBV28 to TRBJ2-7, with 10 bases lining up with TRBD1. The CDR3 length is 15 residues. V lost 1 base to trimming and J lost 7 bases; unmatched junction nucleotides: 7. Per germline, CDR1 MDHEN and CDR2 SYDVKM. The CDR3 bases are TGTGCCAGCAGTTTATCCGGGACAGGGGCGAATGAGCAGTACTTC. It encodes CASSLSGTGANEQYF. The full variable domain, with the rest looked up from reference TRBV28 and TRBJ2-7, is DVKVTQSSRYLVKRTGEKVFLECVQDMDHENMFWYRQDPGLGLRLIYFSYDVKMKEKGDIPEGYSVSREKKERFSLILESASTNQTSMYLCASSLSGTGANEQYFGPGTRLTVT.

To note about this clonotype: The junction does not match germline at one end; this may be a read error. J is TRBJ2-2 and V is TRBV2, with D perhaps matching TRBD2 (6 bases). This CDR3 spans 15 amino acids. Germline CDR1 reads SNHLY; CDR2 reads FYNNEI. DNA for the CDR3: TGTGCCAGCAGTTCGACTAGAATGAACGCCGGGGAGCTGTTTTTT. Translating it yields CASSSTRMNAGELFF.

This clonotype was seen at least ten times. The chain joins TRBV28 to TRBJ2-1; 8 nucleotides line up with TRBD2. V lost 8 bases and J lost 3; bases outside the gene matches: 3. Per germline, CDR1 MDHEN and CDR2 SYDVKM. The CDR3 consists of 13 residues. CDR3 bases: TGTGCCAGCTCGAGCGGGAGCTACAATGAGCAGTTCTTC. It yields the protein CASSSGSYNEQFF.

This clonotype has just a few counts. The CDR3 nucleotides are TGTGCCAGCAGTGGACGGTCTATCTCTGGGGCCAACGTCCTGACTTTC. This translates into CASSGRSISGANVLTF. The chain recombines TRBV27 with TRBJ2-6, with D hard to call. This CDR3 has 16 residues. V lost 5 bases, J lost 0 bases, and 11 bases lay in between. CDR1 MNHEY and CDR2 SMNVEV come from the germline V gene (reference sequence). Complete variable domain (other parts from reference TRBV27 and TRBJ2-6): EAQVTQNPRYLITVTGKKLTVTCSQNMNHEYMSWYRQDPGLGLRQIYYSMNVEVTDKGDVPEGYKVSRKEKRNFPLILESPSPNQTSLYFCASSGRSISGANVLTFGAGSRLTVL.

This clonotype has a count of ten or more. The chain recombines TRBV11-2 with TRBJ2-7; D not certain. Germline V gene data show CDR1 as SGHAT and CDR2 as FQNNGV. Trimming took off 5 bases at V and 6 bases at J, with 11 bases between the two ends. CDR3 length: 12 amino acids. The CDR3 nucleotides are TGTGCCAGCAGCCTCGACAACGCCGAGCAGTACTTC. Encoded protein: CASSLDNAEQYF.